This section outlines one TCR beta chain sequence together with its context. The CDR3 runs to 14 residues. Germline CDR1 SNHLY, CDR2 FYNNEI. The V segment lost 1 base and the J segment 7 bases; nucleotides outside the gene matches: 4. The table came from immunoSEQ multiplex PCR; TCRdb's copy has only in-frame clones and leaves some out. The sample has approximately 940,000 clones; about 80% are singletons. This record comes from a study of shared clonotypes between healthy human individuals. This receptor was identified in a man younger than 35 in good health. The source material was memory CD4+ T cells sorted from blood. Subset here: CD45RA-negative fraction. The gene calls are TRBV2 and TRBJ1-2; 9 bases map to TRBD1. The CDR3 nucleotides are TGTGCCAGCAGTGAAGAACAGGGGGCAGGTGGCTACACCTTC. Protein product: CASSEEQGAGGYTF.